This note documents a single T cell receptor (beta chain) sequence. Other DNA variants within this sample encode the same CDR3. This specimen comes from a study of blood T cell repertoires in COVID-19. Across the whole study: Samples representing acute and convalescent COVID-19 were sourced from the United States, Italy and Spain. Nucleic acid was either cDNA or gDNA, and it came from T cells, B-cell-depleted T cells, or PBMCs.

The data were produced by immunoSEQ multiplex PCR, yet TCRdb's version contains in-frame clones alone and is incomplete. The profile shows 250,000 to 300,000 clones, around 85% of them singletons. J lost 2 bases, V lost 3 bases, and 2 bases had no gene match. This CDR3 spans 15 amino acids. The germline V gene encodes CDR1 LNHNV and CDR2 YYDKDF (reference sequence). Donors in Cohort 3 who had recovered were those with two negative PCRs, healthcare professional clearance, or resolution of their symptoms. This clonotype was obtained from a woman between 45 and 60 years old who had recovered from COVID-19. The rearrangement links TRBV15 to TRBJ1-3, with 9 bases fitting TRBD1. Sequencing was done on a sample of PBMCs or T cells enriched from blood (not recorded which). Here the CDR3 DNA reads TGTGCCACCAGCAGGGACAGGGGACCTGGAAACACCATATATTTT. Translation: CATSRDRGPGNTIYF.